One sample yielded the 13 T cell receptor beta chains listed below, sequenced in a study of OX40 agonist ivuxolimab in advanced cancers. Here immunoSEQ multiplex PCR was the method, and the copy in TCRdb shows in-frame clones only, minus some. The data contain some 100,000 clones, about 90% of them singletons. Source: CD4+ or CD8+ T cells sorted from blood, taken in a trial of the OX40 agonist ivuxolimab. These receptors came from an adult with an advanced solid tumor such as melanoma, head and neck, liver or kidney cancer.

The V gene is TRBV15, the J gene TRBJ2-7; D possibly corresponds to TRBD2 (7 bases). The length of the CDR3 is 15 residues. CDR1 is LNHNV and CDR2 is YYDKDF in the germline V gene (reference sequence). The V end was cut by 4 bases, the J end by 6 bases, with 19 bases between. CDR3 residues: CATSTLVGGAAEQYF. CDR3 bases: TGTGCCACCAGCACTCTAGTGGGGGGGGCGGCCGAGCAGTACTTC.

V usage is TRBV19 and J usage is TRBJ2-7, with 8 positions matching TRBD1. The V gene's germline CDR1 is LNHDA and CDR2 SQIVND (reference sequence). J gave up 5 bases and V 0 bases, and 9 bases lay outside the gene matches. The CDR3 has 16 residues. The CDR3 coding sequence is TGTGCCAGTAGTATAGAAGGGACAGGCCAGGCCCACGAGCAGTACTTC. It codes for CASSIEGTGQAHEQYF.

The V and J genes are TRBV5-1 and TRBJ2-7, with D unclear. V dropped 6 bases and J dropped 0 bases, with 13 bases sitting between them. The CDR3 extends over 14 amino acids. The V gene's germline CDR1 is SGHRS and CDR2 YFSETQ. The CDR3 loop reads CASTAQVGSYEQYF. DNA of the CDR3: TGCGCCAGCACCGCTCAGGTGGGCTCCTACGAGCAGTACTTC.

The chain couples TRBV2 to TRBJ2-5; weak D call: TRBD2 (5 bases). V was trimmed by 10 bases and J by 5 bases, leaving 23 bases between them. CDR1 and CDR2 from the germline V gene are SNHLY and FYNNEI. The CDR3 runs to 15 residues. CDR3 amino acids: CATEGDRGQRETQYF. CDR3 sequence (DNA): TGTGCCACCGAAGGAGATAGAGGGCAGCGGGAGACCCAGTACTTC.

The chain couples TRBV7-3 to TRBJ1-1; 8 bases are a match to TRBD1. Germline V CDR1 and CDR2: SGHTA, FQGTGA. Unmatched junction bases numbered 11, after V lost 6 bases and J lost 5 bases. This CDR3 has 15 amino acids. The CDR3 loop is CASRRTGGVRTEAFF. As DNA, the CDR3 is TGTGCCAGCAGACGAACAGGGGGAGTAAGGACTGAAGCTTTCTTT.

This clone occurred once. This chain joins TRBV5-1 and TRBJ2-3; D is unclear. The germline V and J ends were trimmed by 1 base and 5 bases, with 11 bases remaining between them. The CDR3 contains 14 residues. Germline-derived CDR1 and CDR2 are SGHRS and YFSETQ. CDR3 nucleotides: TGCGCCAGCAGCTTGCCGAATTTTGGAGATACGCAGTATTTT. This encodes CASSLPNFGDTQYF.

This clone was seen more than once but under ten times. The chain joins TRBV7-9 to TRBJ1-2; D is ambiguous. The V end was cut by 3 bases, the J end by 6 bases, with 8 bases between. The CDR3 spans 12 residues. Per the germline V gene, CDR1 is SEHNR and CDR2 is FQNEAQ (reference sequence). The CDR3 coding sequence is TGTGCCAGCAGCTTCTCTCTGAATGGCTACACCTTC. This sequence encodes CASSFSLNGYTF.

This chain connects TRBV7-6 to TRBJ2-7; either TRBD1 or TRBD2 may supply D (5 bases each). The V end was cut by 3 bases, the J end by 6 bases, with 9 bases between. Per the germline V gene, CDR1 is SGHVS and CDR2 is FNYEAQ. The CDR3 sequence is 12 residues long. This CDR3 is CASSFMRGEQYF. CDR3 nucleotide sequence: TGTGCCAGCAGCTTTATGAGGGGCGAGCAGTACTTC.

This clone appeared once. The J gene is TRBJ2-1, the V gene TRBV5-1; 8 bases are a match to TRBD2. In germline, CDR1 is SGHRS, CDR2 YFSETQ. V shed 6 bases, J shed 0 bases, and the junction held 2 bases outside the gene matches. The CDR3 loop spans 14 amino acids. CDR3 DNA sequence: TGCGCCAGCAAGAGCGGGAGCTCCTACAATGAGCAGTTCTTC. Protein product: CASKSGSSYNEQFF.

This clone was picked up a small number of times. The rearrangement joins TRBV19 to TRBJ1-4, with a possible D match to TRBD1 (6 bases). The CDR3 loop spans 17 amino acids. Germline lookup yields CDR1 LNHDA and CDR2 SQIVND (reference sequence). V lost 5 bases and J lost 3, with 19 bases in between. The CDR3, as DNA: TGTGCCAGTAGTTCCCGGACAGACTTTTCCCCTAATGAAAAACTGTTTTTT. Translated: CASSSRTDFSPNEKLFF.

V usage is TRBV5-1 and J usage is TRBJ2-2; D unclear. Germline V lookup: CDR1 SGHRS, CDR2 YFSETQ. V lost 7 bases and J 3 bases, leaving 7 bases between the germline ends. This CDR3 is 12 amino acids long. The CDR3 DNA sequence: TGCGCCAGCTCCTTTGACACCGGGGAGCTGTTTTTT. Its translation: CASSFDTGELFF.

The chain uses TRBV5-1 and TRBJ2-3, with D maybe TRBD2 (6 bases). Between the trimmed V and J ends, which lost 0 bases and 1 base, there was a span of 15 bases. This CDR3 is 17 amino acids long. CDR1 and CDR2 from the germline V gene are SGHRS and YFSETQ. CDR3 residues: CASSLARIWRGTDTQYF. In DNA form, the CDR3 reads TGCGCCAGCAGCTTGGCCAGGATCTGGAGGGGCACAGATACGCAGTATTTT.

The rearrangement uses TRBV5-1 and TRBJ1-4, with D hard to call. Germline V lookup: CDR1 SGHRS, CDR2 YFSETQ. V was pared by 5 bases and J by 3 bases, with 14 bases between. The CDR3 has 15 residues. CDR3 sequence reads: CASRQPAGSNEKLFF. The DNA for the CDR3 is TGCGCCAGCAGGCAACCCGCAGGATCTAATGAAAAACTGTTTTTT.